Detailed here is one TCR beta chain. The antigen is not known. This CDR3 comprises 15 residues. The germline CDR1 and CDR2 sequences are SGHRS and YFSETQ. With 4 bases removed from V and 3 bases from J, the gap between germline ends came to 14 bases. PCR primers comprised 60 Vbeta and 13 Jbeta primers. Libraries were prepared by immunoSEQ multiplex PCR; TCRdb keeps only in-frame clonotypes and omits some of them. The sample includes over 150,000 clones, less than 80% of them seen just once. The record originates from a study of cytomegalovirus exposure and HLA in healthy donors. Each donor was nominally healthy when sampled (though unrecorded immune exposures were likely). Notes on the study in general: Both high specificity and high sensitivity reportedly marked the classifier's diagnosis of cytomegalovirus status.

This receptor was identified in a man in his forties or fifties in good health and CMV-seronegative. Material: PBMCs. This chain connects TRBV5-1 to TRBJ2-1; D unclear. The CDR3 reads CASSPKTLLYNEQFF. CDR3 sequence (DNA): TGCGCCAGCAGCCCAAAGACTCTACTCTACAATGAGCAGTTCTTC.